Included here is one T cell receptor beta chain sequence, with context. What it binds is not known. The data originate from a study of CD8 T cells in Susac syndrome. With random hexamers, reverse transcription was performed on about 0.45 to 1 ug of RNA. TCRdb redid the calling of the immunoSEQ multiplex PCR reads with MiXCR, one entry per CDR3 protein. The sample comprises roughly 47,000 distinct CDR3 sequences, 92% of which are singletons, and around 0.38% rests with the top ten. Study-level points and caveats: Only a relatively small number of individuals were included in the TCR sequencing and HLA analysis.

V was shortened by 7 bases and J by 1 base, with 20 bases between the two germline ends. The CDR3 covers 17 residues. Per the germline V gene, CDR1 is MNHEY and CDR2 is SVGEGT. This chain uses TRBV6-2 or TRBV6-3 with TRBJ2-1; D may match TRBD1 or TRBD2 (5 bases each). This sequence originates from a human donor in good health. The sample comprised CD8+ T cells from PBMCs. CDR3 bases: TGTGCCAGCACCTCCCTGAGGGGTACGAGTTCCTACAATGAGCAGTTCTTC. This sequence encodes CASTSLRGTSSYNEQFF.